This entry lists 32 T cell receptor beta chains sequenced from one sample in a study of technical replicates of blood from a few donors. TCRdb's table, derived via immunoSEQ multiplex PCR, lists solely in-frame clones and lacks some. This sample has some 82,000 clones, with around 94% found just once. Source material: T cells isolated from PBMCs. The receptor source for this set is a human donor in good health.

This clone was detected only a few times. This sequence joins TRBV19 and TRBJ1-5; 8 bases match TRBD1. The germline V gene encodes CDR1 LNHDA and CDR2 SQIVND (reference sequence). The CDR3 covers 17 residues. The junction had 8 bases not matched to a gene; V was cut back by 4 bases and J by 0 bases. CDR3 nucleotides: TGTGCCAGTAGTAGGAAGACAGGGGAGTATAGCAATCAGCCCCAGCATTTT. It codes for CASSRKTGEYSNQPQHF.

The chain employs TRBV5-1 and TRBJ2-7; D is ambiguous. Germline V gives CDR1 SGHRS, CDR2 YFSETQ. Trimming removed 1 base from V and 7 bases from J, with 9 bases in between. The CDR3 spans 12 residues. The CDR3 DNA reads as TGCGCCAGCAGCTTGTCGGGTGGGGAGCAGTACTTC. Its protein product is CASSLSGGEQYF.

The chain is built from TRBV27 and TRBJ2-2; D is uncertain. CDR3 length: 14 amino acids. The germline V and J ends were trimmed by 2 bases and 5 bases, with 9 bases remaining between them. Germline CDR1 reads MNHEY; CDR2 reads SMNVEV (reference sequence). The CDR3 protein is CASSLVSLTGELFF. The CDR3 DNA reads as TGTGCCAGCAGTTTAGTCTCCCTTACCGGGGAGCTGTTTTTT.

The chain employs TRBV7-8 and TRBJ1-2; weak D call: TRBD1 (6 bases). Trimming shortened V by 5 bases and J by 4 bases, and 17 bases separated the two germline ends. The CDR3 runs 15 residues. Germline lookup yields CDR1 SGHVS and CDR2 FQNEAQ. The CDR3 region has the DNA TGTGCCAGCAGCCCAAGGACAGTTTCAACCTATGGCTACACCTTC. It yields the protein CASSPRTVSTYGYTF.

This chain connects TRBV10-3 to TRBJ2-3; D is unresolved. Germline CDR1 and CDR2: ENHRY and SYGVKD. This CDR3 has 13 amino acids. The V and J ends lost 3 bases and 0 bases respectively, with 4 bases between them. This CDR3 reads CAISDSSTDTQYF. CDR3 in DNA: TGTGCCATCAGTGATTCAAGCACAGATACGCAGTATTTT.

V is TRBV29-1 and J is TRBJ2-7; D is perhaps TRBD2 (5 bases). CDR3 size: 13 residues. Germline V gene lookup returns CDR1 SQVTM and CDR2 ANQGSEA. Trimming pared 5 bases from V and 2 bases from J, leaving 13 bases between. This chain's CDR3 is CSVRYGNTYEQYF. The CDR3 DNA follows: TGCAGCGTTCGGTACGGGAATACCTACGAGCAGTACTTC.

The chain combines TRBV10-2 with TRBJ2-1; the D gene is possibly TRBD2 (7 bases). The CDR3 spans 20 residues. CDR1 is WSHSY, CDR2 SAAADI, per germline. Trimming removed 6 bases at V and 0 bases at J, with 27 bases between. The CDR3 DNA is TGCGCCAGCAGCTTCGGGACCGGGGGGCTCGTATATCGCTCCTACAATGAGCAGTTCTTC. Translation: CASSFGTGGLVYRSYNEQFF.

V and J are TRBV30 and TRBJ1-4; D is uncertain. This CDR3 has 15 amino acids. CDR1 and CDR2 (germline): GTSNPN, SVGIG (reference sequence). The V end lost 2 bases, the J end lost 6 bases, and 16 bases lay between the germline ends. The CDR3 region is CAWSTIQYMDEKLFF. The DNA for the CDR3 is TGTGCCTGGAGTACAATTCAATACATGGATGAAAAACTGTTTTTT.

This clone was seen once. This CDR3 is CASSEGGLQPQHF. As DNA, the CDR3 is TGTGCCAGCAGTGAAGGGGGGCTACAGCCCCAGCATTTT. The chain uses TRBV6-1 and TRBJ1-5; the D gene is possibly TRBD1 (6 bases). This CDR3 spans 13 amino acids. Trimming removed 1 base from V and 7 bases from J, with 8 bases in between. Per the germline V gene, CDR1 is MNHNS and CDR2 is SASEGT.

The chain couples TRBV19 to TRBJ1-2; tentative D call: TRBD1 (6 bases). V lost 3 bases and J lost 5, with 10 bases in between. CDR1 is LNHDA, CDR2 SQIVND, per germline (reference sequence). The CDR3 runs 13 residues. CDR3 amino acids: CASSIPRGYGYTF. The DNA of the CDR3 is TGTGCCAGTAGTATCCCCAGGGGATATGGCTACACCTTC.

CDR3 protein: CASSTSRQGTYEQYF. For the CDR3, the DNA is TGTGCCAGCAGCACGTCCCGACAGGGGACCTACGAGCAGTACTTC. This chain joins TRBV7-9 and TRBJ2-7, with TRBD1 identical over 8 bases. Germline loops: CDR1 SEHNR, CDR2 FQNEAQ (reference sequence). The CDR3 has 15 residues. The junction had 8 bases not matched to a gene; V was cut back by 5 bases and J by 2 bases.

The chain links TRBV6-1 to TRBJ1-2, with 9 positions matching TRBD1. Germline CDR1 reads MNHNS; CDR2 reads SASEGT. This CDR3 spans 15 amino acids. J was trimmed by 2 bases and V by 5 bases; bases with no gene match: 6. DNA of the CDR3: TGTGCCAGCAGTCTTTCCGGGACAGGGAACTATGGCTACACCTTC. Translation gives CASSLSGTGNYGYTF.

This chain joins TRBV27 and TRBJ1-3; 7 bases are shared with TRBD1. The CDR3 spans 16 residues. The V gene's germline CDR1 is MNHEY and CDR2 SMNVEV (reference sequence). The V segment lost 4 bases and the J segment 0 bases; nucleotides outside the gene matches: 6. As DNA, the CDR3 is TGTGCCAGCAGTTCCTCGGGACAGATCTCTGGAAACACCATATATTTT. It translates to CASSSSGQISGNTIYF.

About this clone: Other DNA variants within this sample encode the same CDR3. The J gene is TRBJ2-2, the V gene TRBV27; D is uncertain. Germline V gives CDR1 MNHEY, CDR2 SMNVEV (reference sequence). This CDR3 is 13 amino acids long. The V end was cut by 5 bases, the J end by 3 bases, with 7 bases between. The CDR3: CASSILYTGELFF. In DNA, the CDR3 is TGTGCCAGCAGTATTTTATACACCGGGGAGCTGTTTTTT.

The chain combines TRBV6-5 with TRBJ1-1; tentatively, D is TRBD1 (5 bases). The germline CDR1 and CDR2 sequences are MNHEY and SVGAGI. With 2 bases removed from V and 0 bases from J, the gap between germline ends came to 13 bases. The CDR3 covers 16 residues. The CDR3 bases are TGTGCCAGCAGTTACGAGATCGGGGGTATGAACACTGAAGCTTTCTTT. Its translation: CASSYEIGGMNTEAFF.

This chain links TRBV28 with TRBJ2-3; D is undetermined. Trimming shortened V by 7 bases and J by 4 bases, and 9 bases separated the two germline ends. Looked up from germline, CDR1 is MDHEN and CDR2 is SYDVKM. The CDR3 totals 12 residues. CDR3 sequence (DNA): TGTGCCAGCACTCTTAATTCAGATACGCAGTATTTT. Amino acids: CASTLNSDTQYF.

This clone was counted once. V is TRBV7-6 and J is TRBJ2-3, with TRBD2 matching over 13 bases. Germline V lookup: CDR1 SGHVS, CDR2 FNYEAQ. V was pared by 5 bases and J by 7 bases, with 6 bases of the junction left unmatched. The CDR3 totals 15 residues. The CDR3 spells CASSPRTSGRNTQYF. CDR3 bases: TGTGCCAGCAGCCCGCGGACTAGCGGGAGAAATACGCAGTATTTT. Using reference TRBV7-6 and TRBJ2-3 for the parts outside the CDR3, the full variable domain is GAGVSQSPRYKVTKRGQDVALRCDPISGHVSLYWYRQALGQGPEFLTYFNYEAQQDKSGLPNDRFSAERPEGSISTLTIQRTEQRDSAMYRCASSPRTSGRNTQYFGPGTRLTVL.

The chain carries TRBV5-6 and TRBJ2-1; the D gene is possibly TRBD2 (7 bases). With 1 base removed from V and 4 bases from J, the gap between germline ends came to 12 bases. The CDR3 covers 15 residues. Per germline, CDR1 SGHDT and CDR2 YYEEEE. In DNA, the CDR3 is TGTGCCAGCAGCTTGATACAGGGAGGGTACAATGAGCAGTTCTTC. Residues: CASSLIQGGYNEQFF.

The chain has TRBV6-1 and TRBJ2-1; tentative D call: TRBD2 (5 bases). The V gene's germline CDR1 is MNHNS and CDR2 SASEGT. Trimming removed 7 bases at V and 7 bases at J, with 17 bases between. The CDR3 runs to 14 residues. The CDR3 DNA follows: TGTGCCAGCAACCGCGAGAGGGCGTCGAATGAGCAGTTCTTC. This codes for CASNRERASNEQFF.

The chain is built from TRBV10-1 and TRBJ2-1; D remains unclear. Looked up from germline, CDR1 is WNHNN and CDR2 is SYGVQD (reference sequence). V was clipped by 2 bases and J by 10 bases, with 6 bases between them. This CDR3 is 11 amino acids long. The CDR3 coding sequence is TGCGCCAGCAGTGAGCTAAACGAGCAGTTCTTC. Translation: CASSELNEQFF.

The chain is built from TRBV9 and TRBJ2-2; possibly TRBD2 for D (6 bases). Germline V gene data show CDR1 as SGDLS and CDR2 as YYNGEE. This CDR3 is built from 15 residues. V gave up 0 bases and J gave up 5 bases, with 11 bases separating them. The CDR3 loop is CASSVGGEWTGELFF. In DNA, the CDR3 is TGTGCCAGCAGCGTAGGGGGGGAGTGGACCGGGGAGCTGTTTTTT. Together with reference TRBV9 and TRBJ2-2, the CDR3 gives the full variable domain: DSGVTQTPKHLITATGQRVTLRCSPRSGDLSVYWYQQSLDQGLQFLIQYYNGEERAKGNILERFSAQQFPDLHSELNLSSLELGDSALYFCASSVGGEWTGELFFGEGSRLTVL.

This clone was detected only once. The chain has TRBV2 and TRBJ2-1; TRBD2 aligns across 9 bases. Trimming removed 6 bases from V and 4 bases from J; junction bases left unmatched: 4. The CDR3 runs to 14 residues. Germline-derived CDR1 and CDR2 are SNHLY and FYNNEI. The CDR3 nucleotides read TGTGCCAGCAGCCTACTAGCGGGTTACAATGAGCAGTTCTTC. This codes for CASSLLAGYNEQFF.

This clone was seen once. The gene calls are TRBV10-3 and TRBJ2-7; unclear D gene. Germline CDR1 reads ENHRY; CDR2 reads SYGVKD. This CDR3 spans 12 amino acids. The V end lost 4 bases, the J end lost 4 bases, and 8 bases lay between the germline ends. The CDR3 region is CAISGLVYEQYF. The CDR3, as DNA: TGTGCCATCAGTGGGCTAGTATACGAGCAGTACTTC.

V and J are TRBV27 and TRBJ2-7; TRBD2 aligns across 14 bases. The length of the CDR3 is 17 residues. Germline CDR1 and CDR2: MNHEY and SMNVEV (reference sequence). V was pared by 3 bases and J by 3 bases, with 7 bases of the junction left unmatched. As DNA, the CDR3 is TGTGCCAGCAGTTTTGTTCCCGGGACTAGCGGGAGCTACGAGCAGTACTTC. Translating gives CASSFVPGTSGSYEQYF.

This clone was counted once. The CDR3 DNA sequence: TGTGCCAGCGCCTCCCTCCACGGGGGTTACGAGCAGTACTTC. Its protein is CASASLHGGYEQYF. This rearrangement joins TRBV5-6 to TRBJ2-5; the D gene is possibly TRBD2 (6 bases). The J call is doubtful: the DNA matches TRBJ2-7 better. Germline V gene sequence: CDR1 SGHDT, CDR2 YYEEEE. CDR3 length: 14 residues.

The chain combines TRBV5-1 with TRBJ2-5; 7 bases map to TRBD1. Germline V CDR1 and CDR2: SGHRS, YFSETQ. This CDR3 has 16 residues. Germline trimming cut 2 bases from V and 1 base from J; bases unmatched to any gene: 8. The CDR3 DNA follows: TGCGCCAGCAGCTTCCTACTGACAGGGACCCAAGAGACCCAGTACTTC. It specifies CASSFLLTGTQETQYF. The whole variable domain, remainder taken from reference TRBV5-1 and TRBJ2-5, is KAGVTQTPRYLIKTRGQQVTLSCSPISGHRSVSWYQQTPGQGLQFLFEYFSETQRNKGNFPGRFSGRQFSNSRSEMNVSTLELGDSALYLCASSFLLTGTQETQYFGPGTRLLVL.

The chain uses TRBV11-2 and TRBJ2-7; 9 bases match TRBD2. This CDR3 is built from 14 residues. The V gene end was trimmed by 4 bases and the J gene end by 4 bases; junction bases not matched to a gene: 5. The germline CDR1 and CDR2 sequences are SGHAT and FQNNGV. In DNA, the CDR3 is TGTGCCAGCAGCTCCAGCGGGAGGAATTACGAGCAGTACTTC. Protein: CASSSSGRNYEQYF.

This chain links TRBV28 with TRBJ2-3, with D tentatively TRBD1 (6 bases). The CDR3 consists of 15 residues. The germline V gene has CDR1 MDHEN and CDR2 SYDVKM. Trimming left V 7 bases short and J 5 bases short, with 19 bases between. The CDR3 DNA reads as TGTGCCAGCACTTCCGGGACACTTATTGGAGATACGCAGTATTTT. Protein sequence: CASTSGTLIGDTQYF.

The chain carries TRBV5-1 and TRBJ1-2; perhaps TRBD1 as D (5 bases). The CDR3 is 15 residues long. Germline CDR1 SGHRS, CDR2 YFSETQ. The germline V and J ends were trimmed by 3 bases and 2 bases, with 14 bases remaining between them. CDR3 sequence: CASSYSGNENYGYTF. In DNA, the CDR3 is TGCGCCAGCAGCTACTCAGGGAATGAGAACTATGGCTACACCTTC.

This chain's CDR3 is CASSTTSTQETQYF. As DNA, the CDR3 is TGTGCCAGTAGTACGACTAGTACCCAAGAGACCCAGTACTTC. The genes are TRBV19 and TRBJ2-5, with a tentative D call TRBD2 (6 bases). The V and J ends lost 4 bases and 1 base respectively, with 10 bases between them. Germline V gives CDR1 LNHDA, CDR2 SQIVND (reference sequence). CDR3 size: 14 residues.

The chain combines TRBV9 with TRBJ1-2; D may be TRBD1 (5 bases). V was shortened by 3 bases and J by 6 bases, with 15 bases between the two germline ends. The germline CDR1 and CDR2 sequences are SGDLS and YYNGEE. The CDR3 covers 14 residues. The CDR3: CASSAQGLSDGYTF. CDR3 nucleotide sequence: TGTGCCAGCAGCGCTCAGGGCCTCTCGGATGGCTACACCTTC.

The rearrangement joins TRBV6-5 to TRBJ2-1; D may be TRBD2 (5 bases). The length of the CDR3 is 13 residues. Germline V lookup: CDR1 MNHEY, CDR2 SVGAGI. V dropped 5 bases and J dropped 3 bases, with 8 bases sitting between them. This chain's CDR3 is CASSVTSYNEQFF. Here the CDR3 DNA reads TGTGCCAGCAGTGTAACTAGCTACAATGAGCAGTTCTTC.